This passage covers 11 T cell receptor beta chains from one sample sequenced in a study of shared clonotypes between healthy human individuals. Generated by immunoSEQ multiplex PCR, the TCRdb table keeps only in-frame clones and is missing some. This table holds about 470,000 clones, around 79% found once. Material: PBMCs. These receptors were obtained from a woman aged 40 to 50 in good health. Some clones in this sample may be carry-over from other donors' samples.

This clone has a single count. The germline gene is not matched at one end of the junction; a read error may be the cause. V usage is TRBV4-1 and J usage is TRBJ2-1; TRBD2 matches at 7 bases. Per germline, CDR1 MGHRA and CDR2 YSYEKL. This CDR3 has 12 residues. The CDR3 protein is CASSQVSGKEIF. The CDR3 DNA reads TGCGCCAGCAGCCAGGTGAGCGGGAAGGAGATCTTC.

This clone has just one count. The chain joins TRBV7-3 to TRBJ2-1; 9 positions agree with TRBD2. The germline gives CDR1 SGHTA, CDR2 FQGTGA. V shed 3 bases and J 4 bases; nucleotides not matched to a gene: 4. This CDR3 comprises 15 residues. The CDR3 DNA reads TGTGCCAGCAGCTTGGCCCTAGCGGGGTACAATGAGCAGTTCTTC. It specifies CASSLALAGYNEQFF.

This rearrangement joins TRBV7-9 to TRBJ2-7; 9 nucleotides align to TRBD1. V gave up 5 bases and J gave up 5 bases; unmatched junction bases: 10. The germline V gene has CDR1 SEHNR and CDR2 FQNEAQ (reference sequence). There are 15 residues in the CDR3. CDR3 DNA sequence: TGTGCCAGCAGCCCCCCCGGGACAGGGTGGAACGAGCAGTACTTC. It codes for CASSPPGTGWNEQYF.

The chain carries TRBV5-6 and TRBJ2-1, with 8 bases lining up with TRBD2. The CDR3 is 17 amino acids. CDR1 is SGHDT, CDR2 YYEEEE, per germline. Trimming at V came to 1 base and at J to 9 bases, leaving 15 bases not matched to a gene. In DNA, the CDR3 is TGTGCCAGCAGCTTGTATAGGTTTGGGAGTAGCGGGATTGAGCAGTTCTTC. This codes for CASSLYRFGSSGIEQFF.

The chain recombines TRBV11-3 with TRBJ2-3; D is undetermined. The germline CDR1 and CDR2 sequences are SGHNT and YENEEA. The CDR3 is 15 residues long. V lost 0 bases and J lost 7, with 14 bases in between. CDR3 loop: CASSLEAAPHHTQYF. DNA for the CDR3: TGTGCCAGCAGCTTAGAGGCGGCCCCTCACCATACGCAGTATTTT.

This clone came up a few times. The chain employs TRBV7-2 and TRBJ2-5, with 9 bases fitting TRBD2. Trimming took 2 bases from V and 0 from J; bases not matched to a gene: 10. The CDR3 is 18 residues long. Germline V gives CDR1 SGHTA, CDR2 FQGNSA. The CDR3 region is CASSLRGWREGYQETQYF. The CDR3 nucleotides are TGTGCCAGCAGCTTAAGGGGCTGGCGGGAGGGCTACCAAGAGACCCAGTACTTC.

The rearrangement joins TRBV30 to TRBJ1-6; tentatively, D is TRBD1 (6 bases). The CDR3 runs 13 residues. V lost 1 base and J 8 bases, leaving 9 bases between the germline ends. Germline lookup yields CDR1 GTSNPN and CDR2 SVGIG (reference sequence). The CDR3 DNA sequence: TGTGCCTGGAGTGCCGAGGGGGATTCACCCCTCCACTTT. This sequence encodes CAWSAEGDSPLHF.

The V call is TRBV25-1, the J call TRBJ2-5; D unresolved. V lost 6 bases, J lost 2 bases, and 10 bases lay in between. Germline V gives CDR1 MGHDK, CDR2 SYGVNS. This CDR3 is 13 amino acids long. The CDR3 sequence: CASRSTWQETQYF. CDR3 DNA: TGTGCCAGCAGATCGACCTGGCAAGAGACCCAGTACTTC.

This rearrangement joins TRBV4-1 to TRBJ1-1; TRBD1 agrees at 10 bases. Germline V CDR1 and CDR2: MGHRA, YSYEKL. This CDR3 has 14 residues. V gave up 1 base and J gave up 8 bases; unmatched junction bases: 4. The CDR3 reads CASSQGQGAWEAFF. The CDR3 region has the DNA TGCGCCAGCAGCCAAGGACAGGGGGCGTGGGAAGCTTTCTTT.

As to this clone: A junction boundary mismatches the germline segment, possibly from a read error. This sequence joins TRBV6-1 and TRBJ2-5, with 9 bases fitting TRBD1. Germline assignment: CDR1 MNHNS and CDR2 SASEGT. The CDR3 is 16 amino acids. DNA for the CDR3: TGTGCCAGCAGGGAAGGGGGACAGGGTTTTTGGGAGACCCAGTACTTC. Protein sequence: CASREGGQGFWETQYF.

This clone was seen a single time. This sequence joins TRBV6-5 and TRBJ1-2; D perhaps matches TRBD1 (5 bases). The CDR3 has 13 residues. Trimming shortened V by 4 bases and J by 7 bases, and 13 bases separated the two germline ends. Germline values: CDR1 MNHEY, CDR2 SVGAGI. The CDR3 here is CASSLAEGSGYTF. The DNA of the CDR3 is TGTGCCAGCAGTTTAGCTGAGGGGTCTGGCTACACCTTC.